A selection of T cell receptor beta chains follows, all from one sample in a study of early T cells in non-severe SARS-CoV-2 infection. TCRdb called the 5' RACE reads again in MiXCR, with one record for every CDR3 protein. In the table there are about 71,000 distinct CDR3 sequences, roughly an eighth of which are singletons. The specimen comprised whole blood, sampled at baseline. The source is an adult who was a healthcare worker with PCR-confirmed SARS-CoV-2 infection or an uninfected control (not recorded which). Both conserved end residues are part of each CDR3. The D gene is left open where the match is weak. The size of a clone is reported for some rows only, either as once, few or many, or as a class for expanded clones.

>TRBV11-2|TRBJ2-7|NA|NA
CASSFWYEQYF
TGTGCCAGCAGCTTTTGGTACGAGCAGTACTTC
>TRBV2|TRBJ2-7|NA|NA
CASSDGGRAEQYF
TGTGCCAGCAGTGACGGTGGCAGGGCCGAGCAGTACTTC
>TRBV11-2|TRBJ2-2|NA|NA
CASSLRLQTNPPSFTGELFF
TGTGCCAGCAGCTTAAGGTTACAGACCAACCCCCCATCCTTCACCGGGGAGCTGTTTTTT
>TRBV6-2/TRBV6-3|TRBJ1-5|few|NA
CASSYMQGGNQPQHF
TGTGCCAGCAGTTACATGCAGGGAGGTAATCAGCCCCAGCATTTT
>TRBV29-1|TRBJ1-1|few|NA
CSVGSRQNTEAFF
TGCAGCGTTGGAAGTCGCCAGAACACTGAAGCTTTCTTT
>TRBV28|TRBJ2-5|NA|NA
CASSLGLGLQETQYF
TGTGCCAGCAGTTTGGGTCTGGGACTTCAAGAGACCCAGTACTTC
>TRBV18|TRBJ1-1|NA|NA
CASSQQLRANEAFF
TGTGCCAGCTCACAACAACTCCGGGCAAATGAAGCTTTCTTT
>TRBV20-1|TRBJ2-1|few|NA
CSARGEPDPNEQFF
TGCAGTGCTAGGGGTGAGCCAGACCCCAATGAGCAGTTCTTC
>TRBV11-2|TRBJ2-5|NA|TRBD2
CASIPTSGQETQYF
TGTGCCAGCATCCCGACTAGCGGCCAAGAGACCCAGTACTTC
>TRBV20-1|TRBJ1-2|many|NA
CSALKGETVATF
TGCAGTGCCCTCAAGGGCGAGACGGTGGCCACCTTC
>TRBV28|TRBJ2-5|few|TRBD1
CASSSGQFQETQYF
TGTGCCAGCAGTTCGGGACAGTTCCAAGAGACCCAGTACTTC
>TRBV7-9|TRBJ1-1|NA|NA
CASSLQGRKTEAFF
TGTGCCAGCAGCTTACAGGGGAGGAAGACTGAAGCTTTCTTT
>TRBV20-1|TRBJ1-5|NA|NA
CSALRRNQPQHF
TGCAGTGCTCTCCGTAGGAATCAGCCCCAGCATTTT
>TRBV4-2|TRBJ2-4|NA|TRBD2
CASSQRESGTSGRAKNIQYF
TGTGCCAGCAGCCAGCGAGAATCCGGGACTAGCGGACGAGCCAAAAACATTCAGTACTTC
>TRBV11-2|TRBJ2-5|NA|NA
CASSTRGLETQYF
TGTGCCAGCAGCACTCGGGGGCTAGAGACCCAGTACTTC
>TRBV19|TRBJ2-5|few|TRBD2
CASSWLAGQETQYF
TGTGCCAGTAGTTGGCTAGCGGGACAAGAGACCCAGTACTTC
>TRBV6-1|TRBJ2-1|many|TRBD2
CASSDGRGARFLSSYNEQFF
TGTGCCAGCAGTGATGGGCGGGGGGCCCGCTTCTTAAGCTCCTACAATGAGCAGTTCTTC
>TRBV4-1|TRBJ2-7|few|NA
CASSQGQSSYEQYF
TGCGCCAGCAGCCAAGGTCAGAGCTCCTACGAGCAGTACTTC
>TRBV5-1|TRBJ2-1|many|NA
CASSLGEQFF
TGCGCCAGCAGCTTAGGTGAGCAGTTCTTC
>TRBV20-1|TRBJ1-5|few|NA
CSSKSEGVVGQPQHF
TGCAGTAGTAAGTCGGAGGGGGTCGTAGGTCAGCCCCAGCATTTT
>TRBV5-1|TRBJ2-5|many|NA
CASSVPGETQYF
TGCGCCAGCAGCGTTCCCGGAGAGACCCAGTACTTC
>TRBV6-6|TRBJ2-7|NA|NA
CASSYNSPRFYEQYF
TGTGCCAGCAGTTACAACTCTCCCCGATTTTACGAGCAGTACTTC
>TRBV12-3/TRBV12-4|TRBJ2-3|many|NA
CASSLDLATDTQYF
TGTGCCAGCAGTTTAGATCTAGCAACAGATACGCAGTATTTT
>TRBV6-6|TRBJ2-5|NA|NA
CASELAETQYF
TGTGCCAGTGAGCTTGCAGAGACCCAGTACTTC
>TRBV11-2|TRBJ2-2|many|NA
CASSLRGRTSYTGELFF
TGTGCCAGCAGCTTAAGGGGAAGGACTTCATACACCGGGGAGCTGTTTTTT
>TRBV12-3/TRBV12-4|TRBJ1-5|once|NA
CASSFGVMQPQHF
TGTGCCAGCAGTTTTGGGGTTATGCAGCCCCAGCATTTT
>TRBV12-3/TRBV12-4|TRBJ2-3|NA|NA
CASSFGVDTQYF
TGTGCCAGCAGTTTCGGGGTAGATACGCAGTATTTT
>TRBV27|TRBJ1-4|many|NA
CASSSTGSSNEKLFF
TGTGCCAGCAGTTCCACAGGGAGTTCTAATGAAAAACTGTTTTTT
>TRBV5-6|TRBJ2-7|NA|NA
CASSFTGNEQYF
TGTGCCAGCAGCTTCACAGGGAACGAGCAGTACTTC
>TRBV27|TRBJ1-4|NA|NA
CASSLSWGQGEKLFF
TGTGCCAGCAGTTTATCCTGGGGGCAAGGTGAAAAACTGTTTTTT
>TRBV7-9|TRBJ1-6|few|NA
CAIQGDNSPLHF
TGTGCCATACAGGGAGATAATTCACCCCTCCACTTT
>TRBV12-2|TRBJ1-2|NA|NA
CASRLSGSGVVIVGYTF
TGTGCAAGTCGCTTGAGTGGGTCAGGGGTAGTGATAGTTGGCTACACCTTC
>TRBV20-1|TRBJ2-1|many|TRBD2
CATAGFKVNEQFF
TGCGCAACAGCGGGGTTTAAGGTGAATGAGCAGTTCTTC
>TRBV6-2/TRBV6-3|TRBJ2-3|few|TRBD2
CASSYGTSGADTQYF
TGTGCCAGCAGTTACGGGACTAGCGGGGCAGATACGCAGTATTTT
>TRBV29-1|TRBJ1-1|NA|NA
CSVEWGINTEAFF
TGCAGCGTTGAATGGGGGATTAACACTGAAGCTTTCTTT
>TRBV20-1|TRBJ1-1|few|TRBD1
CSARQGEDTEAFF
TGCAGTGCCCGACAGGGAGAGGACACTGAAGCTTTCTTT
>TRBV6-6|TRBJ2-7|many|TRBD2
CASSPIGTSGDSEQYF
TGTGCCAGCAGTCCGATCGGGACTAGCGGGGATTCCGAGCAGTACTTC
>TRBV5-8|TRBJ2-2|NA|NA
CASSFRGAGLAGELFF
TGTGCCAGCAGCTTTCGCGGGGCAGGGTTAGCCGGGGAGCTGTTTTTT
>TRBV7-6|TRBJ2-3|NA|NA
CASSLAGGGDTQYF
TGTGCCAGCAGCTTAGCAGGGGGAGGAGATACGCAGTATTTT
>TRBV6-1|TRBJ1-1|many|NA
CASSEKRGEAFF
TGTGCCAGCAGTGAGAAGAGGGGAGAAGCTTTCTTT
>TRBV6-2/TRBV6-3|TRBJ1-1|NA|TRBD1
CASRRQGFTYTEAFF
TGTGCCAGCAGAAGACAGGGTTTTACTTACACTGAAGCTTTCTTT
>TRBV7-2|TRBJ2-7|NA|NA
CASSLGPAGYEQYF
TGTGCCAGCAGCTTAGGACCTGCCGGCTACGAGCAGTACTTC
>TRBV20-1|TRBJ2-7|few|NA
CSGTPGNDEQYF
TGCAGTGGGACCCCGGGGAACGACGAGCAGTACTTC
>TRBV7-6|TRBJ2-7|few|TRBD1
CASSLGRGTGDEQYF
TGTGCCAGCAGCTTAGGGAGGGGGACAGGGGACGAGCAGTACTTC
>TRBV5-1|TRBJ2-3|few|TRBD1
CASSLGQGPDTQYF
TGCGCCAGCAGCTTGGGACAGGGCCCAGATACGCAGTATTTT
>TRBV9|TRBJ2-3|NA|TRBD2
CASSSGTSGYDTQYF
TGTGCCAGCAGCTCCGGGACTAGCGGGTACGATACGCAGTATTTT
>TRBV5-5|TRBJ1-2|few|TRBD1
CASSRTGGADYGYTF
TGTGCCAGCAGCCGGACAGGGGGCGCAGACTATGGCTACACCTTC
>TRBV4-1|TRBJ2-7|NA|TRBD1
CASSREPRTGGTSYEQYF
TGCGCCAGCAGCCGAGAACCTCGGACAGGGGGCACATCCTACGAGCAGTACTTC
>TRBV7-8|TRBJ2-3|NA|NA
CASSLAPEWADTQYF
TGTGCCAGCAGCCTGGCCCCGGAGTGGGCAGATACGCAGTATTTT